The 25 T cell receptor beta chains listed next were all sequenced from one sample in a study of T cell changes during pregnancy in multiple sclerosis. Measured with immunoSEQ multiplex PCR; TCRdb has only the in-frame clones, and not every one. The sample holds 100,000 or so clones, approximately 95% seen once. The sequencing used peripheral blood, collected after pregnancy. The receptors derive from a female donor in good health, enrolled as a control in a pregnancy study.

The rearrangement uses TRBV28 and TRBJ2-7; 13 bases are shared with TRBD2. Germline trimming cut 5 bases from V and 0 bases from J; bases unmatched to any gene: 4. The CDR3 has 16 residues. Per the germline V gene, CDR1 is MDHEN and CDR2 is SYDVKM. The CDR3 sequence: CASSGGLAGSSYEQYF. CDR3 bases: TGTGCCAGCAGTGGGGGACTAGCGGGAAGCTCCTACGAGCAGTACTTC.

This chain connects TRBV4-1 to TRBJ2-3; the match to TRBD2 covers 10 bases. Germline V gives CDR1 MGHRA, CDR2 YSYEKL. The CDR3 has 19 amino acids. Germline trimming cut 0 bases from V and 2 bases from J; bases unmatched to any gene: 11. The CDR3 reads CASSQDRGLADLNTDTQYF. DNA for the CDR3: TGCGCCAGCAGCCAAGATAGAGGACTAGCGGACTTAAACACAGATACGCAGTATTTT.

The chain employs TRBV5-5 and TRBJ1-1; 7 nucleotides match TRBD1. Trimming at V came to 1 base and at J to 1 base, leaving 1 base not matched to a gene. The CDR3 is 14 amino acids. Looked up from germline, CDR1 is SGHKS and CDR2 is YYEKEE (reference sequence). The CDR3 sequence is CASSLRTGNTEAFF. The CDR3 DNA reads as TGTGCCAGCAGCTTGAGGACAGGGAACACTGAAGCTTTCTTT.

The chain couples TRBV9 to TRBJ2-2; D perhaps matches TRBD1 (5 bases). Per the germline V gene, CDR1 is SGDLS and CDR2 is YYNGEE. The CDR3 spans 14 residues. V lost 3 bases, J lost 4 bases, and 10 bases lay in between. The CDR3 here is CASSDRGFTGELFF. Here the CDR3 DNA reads TGTGCCAGCAGCGATAGGGGTTTCACCGGGGAGCTGTTTTTT.

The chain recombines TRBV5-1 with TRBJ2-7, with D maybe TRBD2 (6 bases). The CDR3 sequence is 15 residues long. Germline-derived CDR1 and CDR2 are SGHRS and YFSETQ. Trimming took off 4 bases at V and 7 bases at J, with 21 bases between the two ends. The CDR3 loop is CASSPPGRGLREQYF. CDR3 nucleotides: TGCGCCAGCAGCCCGCCCGGGAGAGGTTTGCGTGAGCAGTACTTC.

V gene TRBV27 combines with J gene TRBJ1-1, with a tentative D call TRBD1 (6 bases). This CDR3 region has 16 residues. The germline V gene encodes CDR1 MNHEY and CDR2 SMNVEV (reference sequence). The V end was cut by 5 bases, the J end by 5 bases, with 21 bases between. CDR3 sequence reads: CASSHLVGGARTEAFF. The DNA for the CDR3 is TGTGCCAGCAGTCACCTGGTCGGGGGGGCCAGGACTGAAGCTTTCTTT.

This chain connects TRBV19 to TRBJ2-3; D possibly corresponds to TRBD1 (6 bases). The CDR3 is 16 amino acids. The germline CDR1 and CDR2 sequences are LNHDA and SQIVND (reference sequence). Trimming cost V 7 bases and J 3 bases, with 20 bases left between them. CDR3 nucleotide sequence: TGTGCCAGTACTCCATTCTTCAGGGGCTCTACAGATACGCAGTATTTT. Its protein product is CASTPFFRGSTDTQYF.

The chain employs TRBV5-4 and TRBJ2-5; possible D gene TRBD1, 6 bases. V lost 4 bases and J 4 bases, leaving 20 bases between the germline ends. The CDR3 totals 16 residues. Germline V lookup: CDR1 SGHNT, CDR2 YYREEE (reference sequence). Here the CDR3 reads CASSPNSATGGETQYF. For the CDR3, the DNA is TGTGCCAGCAGCCCGAACTCAGCGACAGGAGGAGAGACCCAGTACTTC.

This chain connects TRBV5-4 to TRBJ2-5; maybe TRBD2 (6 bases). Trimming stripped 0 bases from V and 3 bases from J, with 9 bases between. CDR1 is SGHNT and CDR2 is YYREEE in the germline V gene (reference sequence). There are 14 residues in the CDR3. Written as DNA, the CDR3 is TGTGCCAGCAGCTTGGCGGGGACTGAAGAGACCCAGTACTTC. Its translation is CASSLAGTEETQYF.

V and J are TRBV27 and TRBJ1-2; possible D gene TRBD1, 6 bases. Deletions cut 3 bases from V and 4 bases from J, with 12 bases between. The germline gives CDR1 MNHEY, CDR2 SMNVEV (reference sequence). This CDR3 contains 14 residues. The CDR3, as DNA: TGTGCCAGCAGTTTGAATCAGGGGAGCTATGGCTACACCTTC. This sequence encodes CASSLNQGSYGYTF.

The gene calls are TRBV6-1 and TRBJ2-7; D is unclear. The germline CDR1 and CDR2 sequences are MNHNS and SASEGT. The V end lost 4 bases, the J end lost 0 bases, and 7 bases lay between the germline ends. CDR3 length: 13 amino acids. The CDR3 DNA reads TGTGCCAGCAGTGGTTCCCTCTCCTACGAGCAGTACTTC. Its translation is CASSGSLSYEQYF.

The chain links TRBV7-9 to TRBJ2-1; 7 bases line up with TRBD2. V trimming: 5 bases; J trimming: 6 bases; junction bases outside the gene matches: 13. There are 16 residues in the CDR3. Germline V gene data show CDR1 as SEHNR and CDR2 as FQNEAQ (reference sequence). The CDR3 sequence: CASSLGSGGALNEQFF. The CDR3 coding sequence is TGTGCCAGCAGCCTAGGCTCGGGGGGAGCCCTCAATGAGCAGTTCTTC.

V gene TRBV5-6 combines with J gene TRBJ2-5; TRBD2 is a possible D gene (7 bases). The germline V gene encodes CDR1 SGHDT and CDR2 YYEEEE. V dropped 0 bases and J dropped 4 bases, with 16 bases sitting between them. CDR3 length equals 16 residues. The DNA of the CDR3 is TGTGCCAGCAGCTTGGTAGGGGGAGGGCCTACAGAGACCCAGTACTTC. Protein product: CASSLVGGGPTETQYF.

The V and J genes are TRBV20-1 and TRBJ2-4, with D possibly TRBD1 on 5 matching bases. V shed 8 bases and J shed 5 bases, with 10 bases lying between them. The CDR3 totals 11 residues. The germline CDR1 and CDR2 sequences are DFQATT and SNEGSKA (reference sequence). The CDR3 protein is CSSSRENIQYF. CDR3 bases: TGCAGTTCGAGCAGGGAAAACATTCAGTACTTC.

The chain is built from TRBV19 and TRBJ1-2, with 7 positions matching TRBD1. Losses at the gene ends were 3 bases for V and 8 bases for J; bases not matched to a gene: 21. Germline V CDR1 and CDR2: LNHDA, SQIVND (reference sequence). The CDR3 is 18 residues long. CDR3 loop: CASSIIPPADRMVWGYTF. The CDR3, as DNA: TGTGCCAGTAGTATCATCCCCCCCGCGGACAGGATGGTGTGGGGCTACACCTTC.

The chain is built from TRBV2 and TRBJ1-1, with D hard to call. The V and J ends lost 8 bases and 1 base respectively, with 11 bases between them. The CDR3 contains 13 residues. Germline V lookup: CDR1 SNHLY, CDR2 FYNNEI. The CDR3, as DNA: TGTGCCAGCCTCTTTCGGGGGAACACTGAAGCTTTCTTT. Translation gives CASLFRGNTEAFF.

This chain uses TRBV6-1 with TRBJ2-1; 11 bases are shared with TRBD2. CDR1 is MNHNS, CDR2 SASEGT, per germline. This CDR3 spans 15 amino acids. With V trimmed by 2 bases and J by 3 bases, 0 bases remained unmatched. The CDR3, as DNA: TGTGCCAGCAGTGAACTAGCGGGAGGCTACAATGAGCAGTTCTTC. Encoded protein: CASSELAGGYNEQFF.

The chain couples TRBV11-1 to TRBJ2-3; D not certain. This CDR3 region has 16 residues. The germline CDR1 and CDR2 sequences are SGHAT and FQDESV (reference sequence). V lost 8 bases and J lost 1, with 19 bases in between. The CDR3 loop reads CASEPAFGEGTDTQYF. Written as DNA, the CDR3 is TGTGCCAGCGAACCTGCCTTCGGTGAGGGCACAGATACGCAGTATTTT.

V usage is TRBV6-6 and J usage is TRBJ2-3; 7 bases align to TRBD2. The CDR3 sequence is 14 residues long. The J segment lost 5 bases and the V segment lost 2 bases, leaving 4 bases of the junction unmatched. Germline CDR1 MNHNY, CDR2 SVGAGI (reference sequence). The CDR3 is CASSYGGSGDTQYF. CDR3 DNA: TGTGCCAGCAGTTACGGCGGGAGTGGAGATACGCAGTATTTT.

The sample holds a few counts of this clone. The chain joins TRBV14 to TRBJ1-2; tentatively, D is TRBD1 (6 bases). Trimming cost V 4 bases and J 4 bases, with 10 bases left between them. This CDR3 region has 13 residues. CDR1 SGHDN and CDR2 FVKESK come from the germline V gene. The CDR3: CASSRTDGYGYTF. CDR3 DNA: TGTGCCAGCAGCCGGACAGATGGCTATGGCTACACCTTC.

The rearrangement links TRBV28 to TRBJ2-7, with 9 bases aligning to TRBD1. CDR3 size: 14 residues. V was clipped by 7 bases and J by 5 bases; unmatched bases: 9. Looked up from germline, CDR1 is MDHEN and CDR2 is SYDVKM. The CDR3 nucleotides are TGTGCCAGCAACTATGGGACAGGGAAACACGAGCAGTACTTC. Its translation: CASNYGTGKHEQYF.

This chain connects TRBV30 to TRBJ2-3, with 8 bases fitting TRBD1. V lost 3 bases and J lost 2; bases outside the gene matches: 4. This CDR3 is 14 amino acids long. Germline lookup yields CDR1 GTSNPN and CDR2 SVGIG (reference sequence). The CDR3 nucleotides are TGTGCCTGGAGAGGGGACAGGTTCACAGATACGCAGTATTTT. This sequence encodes CAWRGDRFTDTQYF.

CDR3 DNA: TGCGCCAGCAGCTGGACAGGGAGCGGTGAAGCTTTCTTT. Translating it yields CASSWTGSGEAFF. The chain couples TRBV5-1 to TRBJ1-1; TRBD1 agrees at 8 bases. This CDR3 spans 13 amino acids. Trimming at V came to 3 bases and at J to 7 bases, leaving 5 bases not matched to a gene. Germline CDR1 is SGHRS and CDR2 is YFSETQ.

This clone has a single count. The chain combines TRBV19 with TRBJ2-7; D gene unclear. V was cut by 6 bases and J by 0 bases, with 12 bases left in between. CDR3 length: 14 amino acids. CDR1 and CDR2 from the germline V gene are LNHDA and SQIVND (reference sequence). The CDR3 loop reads CASSPIVDSYEQYF. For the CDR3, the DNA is TGTGCCAGTAGCCCTATCGTAGACTCCTACGAGCAGTACTTC.

The chain's CDR3 is CASSESYLRTSGTHEQFF. As DNA, the CDR3 is TGTGCCAGCAGTGAATCTTACTTGAGGACTAGCGGGACCCATGAGCAGTTCTTC. The chain combines TRBV6-1 with TRBJ2-1; TRBD2 matches at 12 bases. The J segment lost 8 bases and the V segment lost 2 bases, leaving 13 bases of the junction unmatched. CDR1 and CDR2 (germline): MNHNS, SASEGT. This CDR3 region has 18 residues.